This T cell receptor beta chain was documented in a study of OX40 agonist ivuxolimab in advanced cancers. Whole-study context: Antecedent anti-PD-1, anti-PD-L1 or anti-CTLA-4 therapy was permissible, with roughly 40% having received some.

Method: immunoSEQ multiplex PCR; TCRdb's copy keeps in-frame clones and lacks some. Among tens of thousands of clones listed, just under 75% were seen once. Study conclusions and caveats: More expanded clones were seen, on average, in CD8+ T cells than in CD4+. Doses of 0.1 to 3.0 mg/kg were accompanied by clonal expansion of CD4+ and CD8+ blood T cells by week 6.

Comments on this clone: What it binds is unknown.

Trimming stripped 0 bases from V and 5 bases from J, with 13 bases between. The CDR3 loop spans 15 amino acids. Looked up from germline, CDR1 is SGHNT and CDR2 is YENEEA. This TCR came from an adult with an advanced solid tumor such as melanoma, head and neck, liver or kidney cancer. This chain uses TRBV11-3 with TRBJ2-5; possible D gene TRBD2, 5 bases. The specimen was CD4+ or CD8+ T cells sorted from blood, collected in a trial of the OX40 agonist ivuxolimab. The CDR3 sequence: CASSLEAVTDETQYF. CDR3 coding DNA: TGTGCCAGCAGCTTAGAAGCGGTGACGGACGAGACCCAGTACTTC. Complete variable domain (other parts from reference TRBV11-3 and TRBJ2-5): EAGVVQSPRYKIIEKKQPVAFWCNPISGHNTLYWYLQNLGQGPELLIRYENEEAVDDSQLPKDRFSAERLKGVDSTLKIQPAELGDSAVYLCASSLEAVTDETQYFGPGTRLLVL.